The present T cell receptor beta chain was sequenced within a study of STAT5B mutations in CD4+ large granular lymphocyte leukemia. Clones were read by immunoSEQ multiplex PCR, and TCRdb kept only the in-frame ones, dropping some. This table holds tens of thousands of clones, approximately 84% found once. General study findings and limits: Data were not HLA-matched across samples. TRBV06-family usage was enriched in top patient clones (8/27) versus controls (2/35).

V trimming: 5 bases; J trimming: 0 bases; junction bases outside the gene matches: 2. There are 14 residues in the CDR3. Per the germline V gene, CDR1 is MNHNY and CDR2 is SVGAGI (reference sequence). In regard to this clone: Its matching antigen is unknown.

The chain couples TRBV6-6 to TRBJ2-7; 9 bases map to TRBD1. Material: CD4+ T cells from blood buffy coats. The sequence came from a human donor in good health. CDR3 loop: CASSRQGDSYEQYF. The CDR3 bases are TGTGCCAGCAGTAGACAGGGGGACTCCTACGAGCAGTACTTC.